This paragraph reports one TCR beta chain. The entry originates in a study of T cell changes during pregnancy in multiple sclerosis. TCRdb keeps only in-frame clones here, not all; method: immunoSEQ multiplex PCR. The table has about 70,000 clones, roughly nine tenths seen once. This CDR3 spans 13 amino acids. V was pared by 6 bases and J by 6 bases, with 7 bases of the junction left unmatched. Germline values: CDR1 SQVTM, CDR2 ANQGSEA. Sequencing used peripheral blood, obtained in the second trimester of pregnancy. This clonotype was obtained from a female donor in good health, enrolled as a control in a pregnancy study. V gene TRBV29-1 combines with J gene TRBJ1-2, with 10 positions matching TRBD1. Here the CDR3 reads CSVHPGTGDGYTF. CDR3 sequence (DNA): TGCAGCGTACACCCCGGGACAGGGGATGGCTACACCTTC.